The 5 T cell receptor beta chains below come from one sample, sequenced in a study of blood T cell repertoires in COVID-19. The assay was immunoSEQ multiplex PCR, and TCRdb's table has in-frame clones only and misses some. The data hold some 130,000 clones, with 65% to 90% observed a single time. Source material: peripheral blood. The receptors originated from a woman aged 60 to 75 with active or convalescent COVID-19.

V usage is TRBV6-2 or TRBV6-3 and J usage is TRBJ2-3, with 12 bases identical to TRBD2. The junction had 3 bases not matched to a gene; V was cut back by 6 bases and J by 2 bases. Germline CDR1 is MNHEY and CDR2 is SVGEGT. CDR3 length: 15 residues. CDR3 loop: CASSRTSGNTDTQYF. CDR3 bases: TGTGCCAGCAGCCGGACTAGCGGGAACACAGATACGCAGTATTTT.

The chain has TRBV9 and TRBJ2-3; the match to TRBD2 covers 8 bases. Germline V gene data show CDR1 as SGDLS and CDR2 as YYNGEE. Losses at the gene ends were 6 bases for V and 2 bases for J; bases not matched to a gene: 11. The CDR3 covers 16 residues. The DNA for the CDR3 is TGTGCCAGCAAAGCGGGGGCCTACACGGTCACAGATACGCAGTATTTT. Protein product: CASKAGAYTVTDTQYF.

The chain uses TRBV24-1 and TRBJ1-5, with a tentative D call TRBD1 (5 bases). Germline lookup yields CDR1 KGHDR and CDR2 SFDVKD. Trimming left V 4 bases short and J 3 bases short, with 9 bases between. The CDR3 covers 14 residues. The DNA of the CDR3 is TGTGCCACCAGTGAGGGGGGTGTCAATCAGCCCCAGCATTTT. Its protein product is CATSEGGVNQPQHF.

The gene calls are TRBV19 and TRBJ1-5; D is undetermined. V was trimmed by 3 bases and J by 2 bases, leaving 11 bases between them. The CDR3 is made up of 15 amino acids. The germline gives CDR1 LNHDA, CDR2 SQIVND (reference sequence). This CDR3 reads CASSIEGYGNQPQHF. CDR3 in DNA: TGTGCCAGTAGTATTGAGGGTTATGGCAATCAGCCCCAGCATTTT. Full variable domain (rest looked up from reference TRBV19 and TRBJ1-5): DGGITQSPKYLFRKEGQNVTLSCEQNLNHDAMYWYRQDPGQGLRLIYYSQIVNDFQKGDIAEGYSVSREKKESFPLTVTSAQKNPTAFYLCASSIEGYGNQPQHFGDGTRLSIL.

The genes are TRBV6-5 and TRBJ1-1; D gene unclear. Trimming pared 0 bases from V and 1 base from J, leaving 9 bases between. From germline, CDR1 is MNHEY and CDR2 SVGAGI. The CDR3 covers 15 residues. CDR3 sequence reads: CASSYSRRGNTEAFF. The DNA of the CDR3 is TGTGCCAGCAGTTACTCCCGCCGGGGGAACACTGAAGCTTTCTTT.